This passage covers 23 T cell receptor beta chains from one sample sequenced in a study of blood T cell repertoires in COVID-19. Data came from immunoSEQ multiplex PCR; TCRdb stores just in-frame clones and leaves some out. The sample gives hundreds of thousands of clones, 85% of which show up once; around 3.4% is in the top ten. The specimen sequenced was peripheral blood. The receptors come from a woman under 30 with acute or convalescent COVID-19.

This chain joins TRBV5-1 and TRBJ2-3; D not certain. Germline V gives CDR1 SGHRS, CDR2 YFSETQ. The V gene lost 0 bases and the J gene lost 3 bases, with 5 bases spanning the gap. The CDR3 length is 13 residues. The chain's CDR3 is CASSLANTDTQYF. The CDR3 nucleotides read TGCGCCAGCAGCTTGGCCAATACAGATACGCAGTATTTT.

This chain joins TRBV7-9 and TRBJ1-2; D uncertain. V gave up 1 base and J gave up 3 bases, with 6 bases separating them. CDR3 length: 13 residues. Germline loops: CDR1 SEHNR, CDR2 FQNEAQ (reference sequence). Written as DNA, the CDR3 is TGTGCCAGCAGCTTAGGGGCCGACTATGGCTACACCTTC. It encodes CASSLGADYGYTF.

The chain couples TRBV6-5 to TRBJ1-1, with D possibly TRBD1 on 5 matching bases. Trimming removed 4 bases at V and 1 base at J, with 13 bases between. The CDR3 length is 15 residues. Germline CDR1 MNHEY, CDR2 SVGAGI. CDR3 residues: CASSSTTGGNTEAFF. The DNA for the CDR3 is TGTGCCAGCAGTTCCACGACCGGGGGGAACACTGAAGCTTTCTTT.

CDR3 sequence reads: CASSYSGQLNEKLFF. CDR3 nucleotide sequence: TGTGCCAGCAGTTACTCGGGGCAACTTAATGAAAAACTGTTTTTT. The chain is built from TRBV6-6 and TRBJ1-4; possible D gene TRBD1, 5 bases. The CDR3 runs 15 residues. The V end was cut by 0 bases, the J end by 4 bases, with 9 bases between. The germline V gene has CDR1 MNHNY and CDR2 SVGAGI (reference sequence).

The chain couples TRBV4-2 to TRBJ1-1; D perhaps matches TRBD1 (5 bases). The CDR3 is 15 amino acids. The germline CDR1 and CDR2 sequences are LGHNA and YNFKEQ. V gave up 1 base and J gave up 1 base, with 10 bases separating them. The DNA for the CDR3 is TGTGCCAGCAGCCAAGGGGGAACAGGGAACACTGAAGCTTTCTTT. This encodes CASSQGGTGNTEAFF.

The rearrangement links TRBV3-1 (or the pseudogene TRBV3-2) to TRBJ2-2; 9 bases match TRBD1. Unmatched junction bases numbered 5, after V lost 4 bases and J lost 2 bases. Germline-derived CDR1 and CDR2 are LGHDT and YNNKEL (reference sequence). CDR3 length: 16 residues. CDR3 protein: CASSRNRGRNTGELFF. The DNA for the CDR3 is TGTGCCAGCAGCCGTAACAGGGGGCGCAACACCGGGGAGCTGTTTTTT.

J is TRBJ1-2 and V is TRBV7-2; D gene uncertain. The germline V gene encodes CDR1 SGHTA and CDR2 FQGNSA. Between the trimmed V and J ends, which lost 1 base and 2 bases, there was a span of 8 bases. This CDR3 has 14 residues. The CDR3 coding sequence is TGTGCCAGCAGCTTAGGCGTAGCAAACTATGGCTACACCTTC. Encoded protein: CASSLGVANYGYTF.

This clone was counted a few times. The rearrangement uses TRBV6-5 and TRBJ1-3; 8 bases align to TRBD1. This CDR3 is 16 amino acids long. CDR1 and CDR2 from the germline V gene are MNHEY and SVGAGI. After removal of 6 bases from V and 0 bases from J, the junction contained 7 bases not matched to a gene. The CDR3 loop is CASSYRTGISGNTIYF. For the CDR3, the DNA is TGTGCCAGCAGCTACAGGACAGGGATCTCTGGAAACACCATATATTTT.

This chain links TRBV28 with TRBJ1-6, with 8 bases lining up with TRBD1. CDR1 is MDHEN, CDR2 SYDVKM, per germline. V was clipped by 10 bases and J by 10 bases; unmatched bases: 12. The CDR3 totals 14 residues. The CDR3 is CANSPTGVGSPLHF. The CDR3 DNA sequence: TGTGCCAACTCCCCGACAGGGGTTGGATCACCCCTCCACTTT.

V is TRBV11-2 and J is TRBJ1-1; the match to TRBD1 covers 7 bases. CDR3 length: 15 residues. V lost 3 bases and J lost 1; bases outside the gene matches: 5. CDR1 and CDR2 from the germline V gene are SGHAT and FQNNGV. Here the CDR3 DNA reads TGTGCCAGCAGCTTGGGCGACAGGGAGAACACTGAAGCTTTCTTT. It is translated as CASSLGDRENTEAFF.

CDR3: CAWSVRWDSLSSYNSPLHF. The CDR3 DNA sequence: TGTGCCTGGAGTGTACGTTGGGACTCCCTAAGCTCCTATAATTCACCCCTCCACTTT. The chain combines TRBV30 with TRBJ1-6, with D perhaps TRBD1 (5 bases). Trimming removed 0 bases from V and 0 bases from J, with 18 bases in between. Germline CDR1 GTSNPN, CDR2 SVGIG (reference sequence). The CDR3 contains 19 residues.

The chain recombines TRBV7-2 with TRBJ2-3; 12 nucleotides match TRBD2. The CDR3 covers 16 residues. Germline CDR1 SGHTA, CDR2 FQGNSA. Trimming at V came to 3 bases and at J to 6 bases, leaving 7 bases not matched to a gene. The CDR3 DNA sequence: TGTGCCAGCAGCTTCGGGACTAGCGGGCCATGGGATACGCAGTATTTT. It translates to CASSFGTSGPWDTQYF. Complete variable domain (other parts from reference TRBV7-2 and TRBJ2-3): GAGVSQSPSNKVTEKGKDVELRCDPISGHTALYWYRQSLGQGLEFLIYFQGNSAPDKSGLPSDRFSAERTGGSVSTLTIQRTQQEDSAVYLCASSFGTSGPWDTQYFGPGTRLTVL.

A few counts support this clone. CDR3 DNA: TGTGCCAGCTCATCAGGGGTGAACACTGAAGCTTTCTTT. Its protein is CASSSGVNTEAFF. The chain has TRBV18 and TRBJ1-1; TRBD1 might be the D (6 bases). The CDR3 spans 13 residues. From germline, CDR1 is KGHSH and CDR2 LQKENI. The V end lost 5 bases, the J end lost 0 bases, and 7 bases lay between the germline ends. Full variable domain (outside the CDR3, taken from reference TRBV18 and TRBJ1-1): NAGVMQNPRHLVRRRGQEARLRCSPMKGHSHVYWYRQLPEEGLKFMVYLQKENIIDESGMPKERFSAEFPKEGPSILRIQQVVRGDSAAYFCASSSGVNTEAFFGQGTRLTVV.

The CDR3 region has the DNA TGTGCCAGCAGCCCGACAGGGTACCGCTCTGGGGCCAACGTCCTGACTTTC. Translating it yields CASSPTGYRSGANVLTF. V and J are TRBV4-2 and TRBJ2-6, with 7 nucleotides matching TRBD1. Trimming cost V 4 bases and J 0 bases; bases outside gene matches: 6. The CDR3 sequence is 17 residues long. The germline V gene encodes CDR1 LGHNA and CDR2 YNFKEQ.

This clone has a count of ten or more. The sample has other DNA sequences that encode this CDR3 too. V and J are TRBV19 and TRBJ1-4; 7 bases line up with TRBD1. The junction had 3 bases not matched to a gene; V was cut back by 6 bases and J by 5 bases. Germline values: CDR1 LNHDA, CDR2 SQIVND (reference sequence). The CDR3 contains 13 residues. The CDR3 reads CASRTGANEKLFF. In DNA, the CDR3 is TGTGCCAGTAGAACAGGGGCGAATGAAAAACTGTTTTTT.

The chain couples TRBV6-5 to TRBJ2-1, with D hard to call. V dropped 5 bases and J dropped 6 bases, with 14 bases sitting between them. Germline loops: CDR1 MNHEY, CDR2 SVGAGI. The CDR3 consists of 14 residues. The DNA of the CDR3 is TGTGCCAGCAGTCCCCGATCCACGGGCAATGAGCAGTTCTTC. Its protein product is CASSPRSTGNEQFF.

The gene calls are TRBV3-1 (or the pseudogene TRBV3-2) and TRBJ2-3, with 12 bases that match TRBD2. V shed 4 bases, J shed 1 base, and the junction held 9 bases outside the gene matches. Germline V CDR1 and CDR2: LGHDT, YNNKEL (reference sequence). The CDR3 has 18 residues. CDR3 amino acids: CASSPGLAGIVGTDTQYF. The CDR3 coding sequence is TGTGCCAGCAGCCCCGGACTAGCGGGGATCGTTGGCACAGATACGCAGTATTTT.

The rearrangement uses TRBV5-6 and TRBJ2-2; 8 nucleotides agree with TRBD2. CDR3 length: 18 residues. Germline-derived CDR1 and CDR2 are SGHDT and YYEEEE. V was pared by 0 bases and J by 0 bases, with 7 bases of the junction left unmatched. CDR3 sequence reads: CASSLAYGGASNTGELFF. The DNA for the CDR3 is TGTGCCAGCAGCTTGGCCTACGGGGGGGCCTCGAACACCGGGGAGCTGTTTTTT.

The chain is built from TRBV7-2 and TRBJ1-6; D perhaps matches TRBD1 (5 bases). CDR3 size: 18 residues. Germline V lookup: CDR1 SGHTA, CDR2 FQGNSA. The V gene lost 5 bases and the J gene lost 0 bases, with 17 bases spanning the gap. The CDR3 bases are TGTGCCAGCAGCCCTCACCGGGACTTAAGCTCCTATAATTCACCCCTCCACTTT. It codes for CASSPHRDLSSYNSPLHF. Combining the CDR3 with reference TRBV7-2 and TRBJ1-6 gives the whole variable domain GAGVSQSPSNKVTEKGKDVELRCDPISGHTALYWYRQSLGQGLEFLIYFQGNSAPDKSGLPSDRFSAERTGGSVSTLTIQRTQQEDSAVYLCASSPHRDLSSYNSPLHFGNGTRLTVT.

This chain uses TRBV5-1 with TRBJ2-3; TRBD2 aligns across 9 bases. V shed 3 bases and J 5 bases; nucleotides not matched to a gene: 7. The CDR3 sequence is 15 residues long. Germline V CDR1 and CDR2: SGHRS, YFSETQ. The CDR3 sequence: CASSSAGGREDTQYF. The CDR3 DNA sequence: TGCGCCAGCAGCTCCGCGGGAGGGAGGGAAGATACGCAGTATTTT. Filled out from reference TRBV5-1 and TRBJ2-3, the complete variable domain reads KAGVTQTPRYLIKTRGQQVTLSCSPISGHRSVSWYQQTPGQGLQFLFEYFSETQRNKGNFPGRFSGRQFSNSRSEMNVSTLELGDSALYLCASSSAGGREDTQYFGPGTRLTVL.

A word on this clone: Other nucleotide sequences in the sample specify the same CDR3. The chain recombines TRBV4-1 with TRBJ2-5; unclear D gene. Trimming left V 0 bases short and J 4 bases short, with 3 bases between. CDR1 and CDR2 (germline): MGHRA, YSYEKL. This CDR3 comprises 12 residues. CDR3 nucleotide sequence: TGCGCCAGCAGCCAAGATAGAGAGACCCAGTACTTC. Protein sequence: CASSQDRETQYF.

The chain is built from TRBV10-2 and TRBJ1-2, with 7 bases identical to TRBD1. CDR3 length: 18 residues. Losses at the gene ends were 5 bases for V and 0 bases for J; bases not matched to a gene: 15. Germline V gene lookup returns CDR1 WSHSY and CDR2 SAAADI. As DNA, the CDR3 is TGCGCCAGCAGTCCCAAACCACCGGGACAGATGTCTAACTATGGCTACACCTTC. Protein sequence: CASSPKPPGQMSNYGYTF.

This chain links TRBV28 with TRBJ2-7, with no clear D. Germline CDR1 reads MDHEN; CDR2 reads SYDVKM. CDR3 size: 14 residues. Trimming shortened V by 3 bases and J by 4 bases, and 13 bases separated the two germline ends. CDR3 protein: CASSFWRPPYEQYF. CDR3 nucleotide sequence: TGTGCCAGCAGTTTCTGGCGGCCCCCTTACGAGCAGTACTTC.